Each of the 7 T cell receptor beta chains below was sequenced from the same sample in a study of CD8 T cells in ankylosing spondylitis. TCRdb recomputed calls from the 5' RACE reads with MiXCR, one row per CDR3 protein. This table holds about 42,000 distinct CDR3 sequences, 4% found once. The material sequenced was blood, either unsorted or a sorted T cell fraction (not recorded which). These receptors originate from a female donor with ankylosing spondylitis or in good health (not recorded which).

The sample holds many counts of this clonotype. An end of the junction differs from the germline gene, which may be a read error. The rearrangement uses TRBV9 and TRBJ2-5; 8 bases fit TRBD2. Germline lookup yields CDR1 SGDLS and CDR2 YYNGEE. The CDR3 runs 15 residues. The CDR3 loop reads CASSVSGAAQKTQYF. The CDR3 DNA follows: TGTGCCAGCAGCGTTAGCGGGGCGGCCCAAAAGACCCAGTACTTC. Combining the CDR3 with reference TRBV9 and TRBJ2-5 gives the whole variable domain DSGVTQTPKHLITATGQRVTLRCSPRSGDLSVYWYQQSLDQGLQFLIQYYNGEERAKGNILERFSAQQFPDLHSELNLSSLELGDSALYFCASSVSGAAQKTQYFGPGTRLLVL.

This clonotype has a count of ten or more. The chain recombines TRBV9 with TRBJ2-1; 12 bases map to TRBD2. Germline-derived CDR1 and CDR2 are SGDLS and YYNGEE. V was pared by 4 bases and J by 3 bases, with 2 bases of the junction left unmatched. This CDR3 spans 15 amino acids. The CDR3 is CASSQLAGGYNEQFF. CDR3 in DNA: TGTGCCAGCAGCCAACTAGCGGGGGGCTACAATGAGCAGTTCTTC. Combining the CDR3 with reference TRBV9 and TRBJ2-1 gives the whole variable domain DSGVTQTPKHLITATGQRVTLRCSPRSGDLSVYWYQQSLDQGLQFLIQYYNGEERAKGNILERFSAQQFPDLHSELNLSSLELGDSALYFCASSQLAGGYNEQFFGPGTRLTVL.

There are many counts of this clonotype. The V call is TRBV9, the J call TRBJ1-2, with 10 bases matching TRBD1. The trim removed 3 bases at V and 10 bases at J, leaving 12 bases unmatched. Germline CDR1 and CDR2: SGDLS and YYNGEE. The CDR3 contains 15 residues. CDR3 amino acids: CASSAVTWTGGIYTF. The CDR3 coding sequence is TGTGCCAGCAGCGCCGTAACCTGGACAGGGGGGATCTACACCTTC.

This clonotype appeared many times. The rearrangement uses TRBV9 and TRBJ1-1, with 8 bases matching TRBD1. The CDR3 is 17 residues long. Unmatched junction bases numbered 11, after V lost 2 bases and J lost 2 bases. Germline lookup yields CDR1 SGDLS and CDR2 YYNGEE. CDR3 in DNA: TGTGCCAGCAGCGTCCCGGGGGCAGGGGGCCGAAACACTGAAGCTTTCTTT. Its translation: CASSVPGAGGRNTEAFF.

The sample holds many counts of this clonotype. The CDR3 loop is CASSVEGALNSPLHF. The DNA for the CDR3 is TGTGCCAGCAGCGTAGAGGGGGCGTTGAATTCACCCCTCCACTTT. The chain links TRBV9 to TRBJ1-6, with 7 bases identical to TRBD1. CDR3 size: 15 residues. V trimming: 0 bases; J trimming: 7 bases; junction bases outside the gene matches: 4. Per germline, CDR1 SGDLS and CDR2 YYNGEE.

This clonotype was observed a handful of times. The CDR3 region has the DNA TGTGCCAGCAGCGGCGGACAGGGACGGGGCACTGAAGCTTTCTTT. It is translated as CASSGGQGRGTEAFF. This chain joins TRBV9 and TRBJ1-1; TRBD1 matches at 8 bases. The V segment lost 3 bases and the J segment 4 bases; nucleotides outside the gene matches: 8. The germline CDR1 and CDR2 sequences are SGDLS and YYNGEE. The CDR3 runs 15 residues.

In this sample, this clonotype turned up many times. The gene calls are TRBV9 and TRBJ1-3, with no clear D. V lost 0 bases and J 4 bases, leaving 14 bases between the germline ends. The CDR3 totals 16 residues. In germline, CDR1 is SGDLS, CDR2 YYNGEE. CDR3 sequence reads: CASSVGAYELGNTIYF. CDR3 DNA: TGTGCCAGCAGCGTAGGGGCCTACGAACTAGGAAACACCATATATTTT. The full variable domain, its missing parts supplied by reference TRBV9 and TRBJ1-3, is DSGVTQTPKHLITATGQRVTLRCSPRSGDLSVYWYQQSLDQGLQFLIQYYNGEERAKGNILERFSAQQFPDLHSELNLSSLELGDSALYFCASSVGAYELGNTIYFGEGSWLTVV.